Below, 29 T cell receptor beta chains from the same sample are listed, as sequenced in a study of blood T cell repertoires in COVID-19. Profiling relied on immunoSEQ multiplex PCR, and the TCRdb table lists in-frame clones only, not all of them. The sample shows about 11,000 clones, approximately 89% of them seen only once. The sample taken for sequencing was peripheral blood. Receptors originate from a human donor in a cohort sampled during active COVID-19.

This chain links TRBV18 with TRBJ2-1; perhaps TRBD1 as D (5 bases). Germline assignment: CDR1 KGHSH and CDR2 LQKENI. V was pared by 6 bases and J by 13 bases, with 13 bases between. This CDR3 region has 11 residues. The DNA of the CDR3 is TGTGCCAGCTCGCAAACAGGCCGTCAGTTCTTC. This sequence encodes CASSQTGRQFF.

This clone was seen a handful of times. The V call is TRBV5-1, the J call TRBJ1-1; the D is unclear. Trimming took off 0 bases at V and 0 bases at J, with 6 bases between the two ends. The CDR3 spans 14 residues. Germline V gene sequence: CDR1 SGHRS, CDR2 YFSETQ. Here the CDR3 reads CASSLGFMNTEAFF. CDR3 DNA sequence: TGCGCCAGCAGCTTGGGTTTCATGAACACTGAAGCTTTCTTT.

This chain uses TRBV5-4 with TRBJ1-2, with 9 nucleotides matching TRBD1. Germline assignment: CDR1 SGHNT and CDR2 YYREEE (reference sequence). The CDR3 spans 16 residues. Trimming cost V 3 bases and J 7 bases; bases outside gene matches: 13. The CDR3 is CASSSMEGQGMGGYTF. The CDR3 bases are TGTGCCAGCAGCTCGATGGAAGGACAGGGGATGGGTGGCTACACCTTC.

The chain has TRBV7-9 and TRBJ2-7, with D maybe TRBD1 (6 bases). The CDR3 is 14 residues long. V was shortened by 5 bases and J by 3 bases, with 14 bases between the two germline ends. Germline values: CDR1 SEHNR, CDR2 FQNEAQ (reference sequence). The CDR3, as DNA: TGTGCCAGCAGCCTACCAGGACAGTTCTACGAGCAGTACTTC. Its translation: CASSLPGQFYEQYF. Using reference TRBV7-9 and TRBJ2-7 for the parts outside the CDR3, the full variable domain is DTGVSQNPRHKITKRGQNVTFRCDPISEHNRLYWYRQTLGQGPEFLTYFQNEAQLEKSRLLSDRFSAERPKGSFSTLEIQRTEQGDSAMYLCASSLPGQFYEQYFGPGTRLTVT.

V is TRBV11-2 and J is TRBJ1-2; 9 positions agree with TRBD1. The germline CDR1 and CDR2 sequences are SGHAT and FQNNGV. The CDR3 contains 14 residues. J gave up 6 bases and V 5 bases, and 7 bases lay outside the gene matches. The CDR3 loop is CASSITRQGDGYTF. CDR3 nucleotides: TGTGCCAGCAGCATAACAAGACAGGGGGATGGCTACACCTTC.

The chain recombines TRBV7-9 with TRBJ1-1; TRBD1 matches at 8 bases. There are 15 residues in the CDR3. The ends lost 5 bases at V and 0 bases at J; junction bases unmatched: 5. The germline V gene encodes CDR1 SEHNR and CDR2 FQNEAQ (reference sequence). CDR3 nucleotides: TGTGCCAGCAGCCCTCGGACAGGGATGAACACTGAAGCTTTCTTT. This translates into CASSPRTGMNTEAFF.

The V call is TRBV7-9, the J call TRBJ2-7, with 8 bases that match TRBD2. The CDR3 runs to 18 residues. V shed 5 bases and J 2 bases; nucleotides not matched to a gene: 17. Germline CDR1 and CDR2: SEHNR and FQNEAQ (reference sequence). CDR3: CASSQTLRRGVSPYEQYF. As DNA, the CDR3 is TGTGCCAGCAGCCAGACACTTCGGCGGGGGGTTTCCCCCTACGAGCAGTACTTC.

Here the CDR3 reads CSVAGEYRGRENGYTF. DNA of the CDR3: TGCAGCGTTGCGGGGGAATACAGGGGGCGTGAGAATGGCTACACCTTC. The gene calls are TRBV29-1 and TRBJ1-2, with TRBD1 identical over 9 bases. Germline V gene data show CDR1 as SQVTM and CDR2 as ANQGSEA. CDR3 length equals 16 residues. Trimming at V came to 4 bases and at J to 6 bases, leaving 15 bases not matched to a gene. The full variable domain, completed using reference TRBV29-1 and TRBJ1-2, is SAVISQKPSRDICQRGTSLTIQCQVDSQVTMMFWYRQQPGQSLTLIATANQGSEATYESGFVIDKFPISRPNLTFSTLTVSNMSPEDSSIYLCSVAGEYRGRENGYTFGSGTRLTVV.

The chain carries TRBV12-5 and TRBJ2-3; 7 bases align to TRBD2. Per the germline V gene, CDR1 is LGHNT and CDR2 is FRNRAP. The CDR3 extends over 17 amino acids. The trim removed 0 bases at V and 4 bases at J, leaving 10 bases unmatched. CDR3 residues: CASGLVMVGGTADTQYF. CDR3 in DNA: TGTGCTAGTGGTTTGGTAATGGTGGGGGGGACCGCAGATACGCAGTATTTT.

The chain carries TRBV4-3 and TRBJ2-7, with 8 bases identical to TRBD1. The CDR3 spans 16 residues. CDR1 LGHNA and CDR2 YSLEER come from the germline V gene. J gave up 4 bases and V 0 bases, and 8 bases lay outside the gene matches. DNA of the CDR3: TGCGCCAGCAGCCAAGATGCCCAGGGGGCAAGATACGAGCAGTACTTC. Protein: CASSQDAQGARYEQYF.

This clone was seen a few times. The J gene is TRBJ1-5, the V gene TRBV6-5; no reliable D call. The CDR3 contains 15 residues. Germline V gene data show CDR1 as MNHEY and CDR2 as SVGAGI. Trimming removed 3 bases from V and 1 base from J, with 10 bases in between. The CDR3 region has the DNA TGTGCCAGCAGTTATTCATCGCGGAGCAATCAGCCCCAGCATTTT. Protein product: CASSYSSRSNQPQHF.

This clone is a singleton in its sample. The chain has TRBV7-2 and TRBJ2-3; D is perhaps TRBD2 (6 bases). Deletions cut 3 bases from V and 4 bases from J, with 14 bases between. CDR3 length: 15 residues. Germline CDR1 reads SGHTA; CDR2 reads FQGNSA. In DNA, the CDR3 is TGTGCCAGCAGCTTTGCTGCGGGGATCGCAGATACGCAGTATTTT. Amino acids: CASSFAAGIADTQYF.

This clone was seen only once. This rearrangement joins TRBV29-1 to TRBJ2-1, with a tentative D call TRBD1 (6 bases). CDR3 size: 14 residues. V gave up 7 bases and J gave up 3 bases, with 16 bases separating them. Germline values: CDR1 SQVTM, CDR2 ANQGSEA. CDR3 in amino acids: CSADRLSGYNEQFF. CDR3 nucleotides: TGCAGCGCTGACAGGCTCAGCGGCTACAATGAGCAGTTCTTC.

The chain's CDR3 is CASSQVADMNTEAFF. The CDR3 nucleotides read TGCGCCAGCAGCCAAGTGGCGGATATGAACACTGAAGCTTTCTTT. This chain joins TRBV4-3 and TRBJ1-1; D gene ambiguous. Trimming left V 1 base short and J 0 bases short, with 9 bases between. CDR3 length: 15 amino acids. CDR1 and CDR2 from the germline V gene are LGHNA and YSLEER.

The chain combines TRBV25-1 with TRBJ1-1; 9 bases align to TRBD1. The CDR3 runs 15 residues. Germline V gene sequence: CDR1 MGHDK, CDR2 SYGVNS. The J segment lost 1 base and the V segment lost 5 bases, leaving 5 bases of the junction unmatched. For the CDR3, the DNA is TGTGCCAGCAGTACGCCGGGACAGGGGAACACTGAAGCTTTCTTT. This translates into CASSTPGQGNTEAFF. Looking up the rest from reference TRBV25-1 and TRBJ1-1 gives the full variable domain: EADIYQTPRYLVIGTGKKITLECSQTMGHDKMYWYQQDPGMELHLIHYSYGVNSTEKGDLSSESTVSRIRTEHFPLTLESARPSHTSQYLCASSTPGQGNTEAFFGQGTRLTVV.

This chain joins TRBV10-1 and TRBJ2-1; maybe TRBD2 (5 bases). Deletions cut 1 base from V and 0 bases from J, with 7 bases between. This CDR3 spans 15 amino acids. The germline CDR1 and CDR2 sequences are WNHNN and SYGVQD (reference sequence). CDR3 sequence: CASSEYGNSYNEQFF. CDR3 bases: TGCGCCAGCAGTGAGTACGGGAACTCCTACAATGAGCAGTTCTTC.

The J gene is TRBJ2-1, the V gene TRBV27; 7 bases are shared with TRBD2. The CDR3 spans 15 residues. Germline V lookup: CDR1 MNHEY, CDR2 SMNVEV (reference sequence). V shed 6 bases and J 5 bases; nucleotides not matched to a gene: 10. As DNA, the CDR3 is TGTGCCAGCAGGGTTTGGGCGGGGGATAACAATGAGCAGTTCTTC. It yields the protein CASRVWAGDNNEQFF.

DNA of the CDR3: TGTGCCAGCAGGCCAGGGGGCACGGGACTTTCGGCAAAACTGTTTTTT. The encoded protein is CASRPGGTGLSAKLFF. V usage is TRBV27 and J usage is TRBJ1-4, with 8 bases lining up with TRBD1. Germline V gene sequence: CDR1 MNHEY, CDR2 SMNVEV (reference sequence). The CDR3 has 16 residues. After removal of 6 bases from V and 10 bases from J, the junction contained 16 bases not matched to a gene.

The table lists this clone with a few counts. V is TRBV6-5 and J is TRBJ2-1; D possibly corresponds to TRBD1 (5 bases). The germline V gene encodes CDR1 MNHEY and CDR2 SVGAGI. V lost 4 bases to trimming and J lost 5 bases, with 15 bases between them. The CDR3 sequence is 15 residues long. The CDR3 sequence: CASSLGFGADNEQFF. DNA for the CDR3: TGTGCCAGCAGTTTGGGGTTTGGGGCCGACAATGAGCAGTTCTTC.

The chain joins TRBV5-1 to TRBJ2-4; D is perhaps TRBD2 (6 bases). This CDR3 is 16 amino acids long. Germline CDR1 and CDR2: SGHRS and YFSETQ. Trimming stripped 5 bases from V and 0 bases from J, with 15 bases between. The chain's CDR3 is CASRRTNGTAKNIQYF. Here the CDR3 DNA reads TGCGCCAGCAGGAGGACTAACGGGACAGCCAAAAACATTCAGTACTTC.

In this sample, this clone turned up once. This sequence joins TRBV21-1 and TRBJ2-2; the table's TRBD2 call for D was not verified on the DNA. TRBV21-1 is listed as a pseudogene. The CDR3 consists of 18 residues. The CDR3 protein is CASSKAGSGGANTGELFF. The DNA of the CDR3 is TGTGCCAGCAGCAAAGCGGGTAGCGGGGGGGCCAACACCGGGGAGCTGTTTTTT.

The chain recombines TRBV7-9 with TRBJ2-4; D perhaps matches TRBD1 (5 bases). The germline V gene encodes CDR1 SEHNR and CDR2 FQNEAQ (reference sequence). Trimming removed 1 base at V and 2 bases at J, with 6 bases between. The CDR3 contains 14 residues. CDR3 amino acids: CASSLEGPKNIQYF. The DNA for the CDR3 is TGTGCCAGCAGCTTAGAGGGGCCCAAAAACATTCAGTACTTC.

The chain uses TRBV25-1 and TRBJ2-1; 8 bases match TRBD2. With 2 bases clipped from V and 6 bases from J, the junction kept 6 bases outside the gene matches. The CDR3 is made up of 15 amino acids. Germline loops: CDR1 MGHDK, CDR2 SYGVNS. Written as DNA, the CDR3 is TGTGCCAGCAGTGAAGGTGCAAGCGGGGGCAATGAGCAGTTCTTC. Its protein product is CASSEGASGGNEQFF.

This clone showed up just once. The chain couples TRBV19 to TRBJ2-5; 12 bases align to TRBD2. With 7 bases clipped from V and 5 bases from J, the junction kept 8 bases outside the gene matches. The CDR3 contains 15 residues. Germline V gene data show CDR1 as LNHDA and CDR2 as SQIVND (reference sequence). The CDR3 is CASTPGLAGTETQYF. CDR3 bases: TGTGCCAGTACCCCTGGACTAGCGGGGACGGAGACCCAGTACTTC.

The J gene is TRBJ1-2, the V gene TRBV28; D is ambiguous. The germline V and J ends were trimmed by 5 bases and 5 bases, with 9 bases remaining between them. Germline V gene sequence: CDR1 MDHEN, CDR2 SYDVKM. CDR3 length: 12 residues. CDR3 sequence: CASSPPPYGYTF. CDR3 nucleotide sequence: TGTGCCAGCAGTCCTCCCCCTTATGGCTACACCTTC.

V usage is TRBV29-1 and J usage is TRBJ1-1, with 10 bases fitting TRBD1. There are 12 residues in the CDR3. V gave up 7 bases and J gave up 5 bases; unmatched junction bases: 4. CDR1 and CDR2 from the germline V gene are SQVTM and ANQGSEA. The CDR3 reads CSADRGQTEAFF. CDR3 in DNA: TGCAGCGCCGACAGGGGGCAAACTGAAGCTTTCTTT.

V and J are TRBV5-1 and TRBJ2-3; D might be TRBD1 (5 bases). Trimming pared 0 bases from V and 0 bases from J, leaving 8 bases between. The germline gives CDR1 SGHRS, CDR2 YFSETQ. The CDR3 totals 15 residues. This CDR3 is CASSLGQTSTDTQYF. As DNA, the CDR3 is TGCGCCAGCAGCTTGGGACAGACTAGCACAGATACGCAGTATTTT.

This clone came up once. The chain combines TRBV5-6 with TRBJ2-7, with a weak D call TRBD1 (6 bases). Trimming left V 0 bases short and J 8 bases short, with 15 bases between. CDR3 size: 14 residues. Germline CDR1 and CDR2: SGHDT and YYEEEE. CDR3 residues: CASSLGLGGTKQYF. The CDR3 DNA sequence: TGTGCCAGCAGCTTGGGCTTAGGGGGTACGAAGCAGTACTTC.

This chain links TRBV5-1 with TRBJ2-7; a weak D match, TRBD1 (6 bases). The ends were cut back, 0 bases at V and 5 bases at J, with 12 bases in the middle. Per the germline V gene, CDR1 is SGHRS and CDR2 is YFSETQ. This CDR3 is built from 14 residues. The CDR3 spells CASSLDTGKNEQYF. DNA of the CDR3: TGCGCCAGCAGCTTGGATACAGGGAAGAACGAGCAGTACTTC.